This record covers a single T cell receptor (beta chain). The V segment lost 9 bases and the J segment 7 bases; nucleotides outside the gene matches: 10. Germline V gives CDR1 MNHEY, CDR2 SVGAGI. The CDR3 is 14 amino acids. This sample was included in a study of blood T cell repertoires in COVID-19. The overall study: The origin of the acute and convalescent COVID-19 samples was the United States, Italy and Spain. T cells, B-cell-depleted T cells, or PBMCs supplied cDNA or gDNA.

Original analysis: For nucleated cells, counts were estimated from reference gene primer amplification. Sequencing used immunoSEQ multiplex PCR; TCRdb keeps in-frame clones, though not all of them. D and trimming come from the DNA, and the V and J calls and clone size come from that table. The sample has roughly 100,000 clones, 88% seen once. The receptor comes from a human donor in a cohort sampled during active COVID-19. The chain carries TRBV6-5 and TRBJ2-7, with 12 bases matching TRBD2. Sequenced material: peripheral blood. The CDR3 DNA is TGTGCCAGTAGTAGACTAGCGGGAGTGGGGGAGCAGTACTTC. Translated: CASSRLAGVGEQYF.